This T cell receptor (beta chain) was identified during a study of T cells expressing NK-cell markers. Across the whole study: According to the study, TCR beta repertoires originated from sorted CD3+CD56+NKG2C+, CD3+CD56+NKG2C- and CD3+CD56-NKG2C+ T cells. Seven HCMV-seropositive donors and one seronegative donor made up the eight sequenced donors.

TCRdb re-called the 5' RACE reads; every CDR3 protein appears as one record, without DNA. Here the sample table reports 550,000 or so distinct CDR3 sequences. In germline, CDR1 is SGHRS, CDR2 YFSETQ. The CDR3 covers 14 residues. To note about this clonotype: Its target is not known.

Regarding the study as a whole: Whether expanded NKG2C+ T cell clones were HCMV specific stayed uncertain. The same clonotypes also predominated in the CD3+CD56-NKG2C+ fraction of several donors.

V usage is TRBV5-1 and J usage is TRBJ1-1; no DNA is available, so the TRBD1 call from TCRdb remains unchecked. Specimen: blood T cells: a sorted CD56 or NKG2C T cell subset, CD4+ or CD8+ T cells, or bulk PBMC T cells (not recorded which). The source is a man aged 18 to 29 in good health. CDR3: CASTQDRGDTEAFF.